The present T cell receptor (beta chain) was sequenced within a study of shared clonotypes between healthy human individuals. Trimming took 2 bases from V and 5 from J; bases not matched to a gene: 6. The CDR3 covers 14 residues. CDR1 and CDR2 from the germline V gene are GTSNPN and SVGIG (reference sequence). TCRdb's table, derived via immunoSEQ multiplex PCR, lists solely in-frame clones and lacks some. This table has more than 1.2 million clones, around 98.5% appearing once. The chain couples TRBV30 to TRBJ2-3; TRBD2 matches at 8 bases. The sequence was collected from a man aged 25 to 40 in good health. What was sequenced was naive CD4+ T cells sorted from blood. Specified subset: CD45RA+ positively selected. CDR3 coding DNA: TGTGCCTGGAGTATCGGGAGGGCCAGAGATACGCAGTATTTT. Translation gives CAWSIGRARDTQYF. Full variable domain (rest looked up from reference TRBV30 and TRBJ2-3): SQTIHQWPATLVQPVGSPLSLECTVEGTSNPNLYWYRQAAGRGLQLLFYSVGIGQISSEVPQNLSASRPQDRQFILSSKKLLLSDSGFYLCAWSIGRARDTQYFGPGTRLTVL.